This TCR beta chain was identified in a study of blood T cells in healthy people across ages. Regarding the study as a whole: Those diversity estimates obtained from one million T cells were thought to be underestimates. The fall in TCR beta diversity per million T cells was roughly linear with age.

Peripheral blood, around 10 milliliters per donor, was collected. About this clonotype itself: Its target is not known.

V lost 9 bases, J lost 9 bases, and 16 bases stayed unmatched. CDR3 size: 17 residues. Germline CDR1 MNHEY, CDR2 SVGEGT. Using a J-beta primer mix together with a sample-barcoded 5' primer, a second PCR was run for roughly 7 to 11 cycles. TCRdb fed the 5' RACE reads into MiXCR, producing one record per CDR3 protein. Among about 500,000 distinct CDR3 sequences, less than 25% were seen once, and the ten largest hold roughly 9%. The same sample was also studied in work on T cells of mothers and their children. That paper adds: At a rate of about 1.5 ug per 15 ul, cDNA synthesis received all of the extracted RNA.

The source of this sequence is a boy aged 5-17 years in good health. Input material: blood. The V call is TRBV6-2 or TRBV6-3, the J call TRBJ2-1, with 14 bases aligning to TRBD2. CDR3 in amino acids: CASAGEFGTSGSVEQFF. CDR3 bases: TGTGCCAGTGCGGGAGAGTTCGGGACTAGCGGGAGTGTTGAGCAGTTCTTC.